This is a list of T cell receptor beta chains from one sample in a study of blood T cells in healthy people across ages. One entry per CDR3 protein results from TCRdb running MiXCR on the 5' RACE reads. The data contain 700,000 to 1,000,000 distinct CDR3 sequences, under 45% of them singletons. The sample comprised blood. These receptor sequences come from a man aged 55 to 69 in good health. Both conserved end residues are part of each CDR3. Each record gives: clone size, V gene, D gene, J gene, CDR3 protein, CDR3 DNA. The D gene is left open where the match is weak. For some rows the clone size is stated as once, few or many, or as a class when expanded; others skip it.

clone_size: -
v_call: TRBV11-3
d_call: -
j_call: TRBJ2-7
cdr3_aa: CASSQRGGGGIPYEQYF
cdr3_nt: TGTGCCAGCAGCCAGCGCGGGGGCGGAGGGATCCCTTACGAGCAGTACTTC

clone_size: -
v_call: TRBV4-3
d_call: -
j_call: TRBJ2-7
cdr3_aa: CASSQERGDYEQYF
cdr3_nt: TGCGCCAGCAGCCAAGAACGGGGAGACTACGAGCAGTACTTC

clone_size: -
v_call: TRBV27
d_call: TRBD1
j_call: TRBJ1-6
cdr3_aa: CASSTFSGTGKYNSPLHF
cdr3_nt: TGTGCCAGCAGTACCTTCTCCGGGACAGGGAAATATAATTCACCCCTCCACTTT

clone_size: few
v_call: TRBV7-9
d_call: TRBD1
j_call: TRBJ1-2
cdr3_aa: CASSQPGAGGGYTF
cdr3_nt: TGTGCCAGCAGCCAGCCCGGAGCAGGGGGCGGCTACACCTTC

clone_size: once
v_call: TRBV12-3/TRBV12-4
d_call: -
j_call: TRBJ2-5
cdr3_aa: CAKKRQIQETQYF
cdr3_nt: TGTGCCAAAAAACGGCAAATTCAAGAGACCCAGTACTTC

clone_size: few
v_call: TRBV7-6
d_call: -
j_call: TRBJ2-1
cdr3_aa: CASSPDTSQQFF
cdr3_nt: TGTGCCAGCAGCCCCGACACATCTCAGCAGTTCTTC

clone_size: few
v_call: TRBV20-1
d_call: TRBD2
j_call: TRBJ2-1
cdr3_aa: CSARDKRGTSGGSNEQFF
cdr3_nt: TGCAGTGCTAGAGATAAGAGGGGGACTAGCGGGGGGAGCAATGAGCAGTTCTTC

clone_size: few
v_call: TRBV7-2
d_call: -
j_call: TRBJ2-1
cdr3_aa: CASSSEYNEQFF
cdr3_nt: TGTGCCAGCAGCTCCGAATACAATGAGCAGTTCTTC

clone_size: -
v_call: TRBV13
d_call: -
j_call: TRBJ2-3
cdr3_aa: CASSLGLVTDTQYF
cdr3_nt: TGTGCCAGCAGCTTAGGACTAGTCACAGATACGCAGTATTTT

clone_size: few
v_call: TRBV24-1
d_call: -
j_call: TRBJ2-1
cdr3_aa: CATSDSGSDEQFF
cdr3_nt: TGTGCCACCAGTGATTCGGGGTCGGATGAGCAGTTCTTC

clone_size: -
v_call: TRBV10-3
d_call: -
j_call: TRBJ2-3
cdr3_aa: CTISSTDTQYF
cdr3_nt: TGTACCATCAGCAGCACAGATACGCAGTATTTT

clone_size: few
v_call: TRBV14
d_call: -
j_call: TRBJ1-1
cdr3_aa: CASSLGRGSAFF
cdr3_nt: TGTGCCAGCAGCCTCGGACGGGGATCGGCTTTCTTT

clone_size: -
v_call: TRBV20-1
d_call: TRBD2
j_call: TRBJ2-5
cdr3_aa: CSARTSGGAGQETQYF
cdr3_nt: TGCAGTGCTAGGACTAGCGGGGGGGCCGGTCAAGAGACCCAGTACTTC

clone_size: few
v_call: TRBV2
d_call: -
j_call: TRBJ2-5
cdr3_aa: CASSEVEGTQYF
cdr3_nt: TGTGCCAGCAGTGAAGTCGAGGGGACCCAGTACTTC

clone_size: -
v_call: TRBV7-2
d_call: -
j_call: TRBJ2-3
cdr3_aa: CAGSRGPTETDTQYF
cdr3_nt: TGTGCCGGCAGCCGGGGACCGACGGAGACAGATACGCAGTATTTT

clone_size: -
v_call: TRBV3-1
d_call: TRBD2
j_call: TRBJ2-1
cdr3_aa: CASHGGGTSEQFF
cdr3_nt: TGTGCCAGCCACGGGGGGGGAACCAGTGAGCAGTTCTTC

clone_size: -
v_call: TRBV27
d_call: -
j_call: TRBJ2-7
cdr3_aa: CASSLSRLAYEQYF
cdr3_nt: TGTGCCAGCAGTTTATCCCGGCTAGCATACGAGCAGTACTTC

clone_size: few
v_call: TRBV13
d_call: -
j_call: TRBJ1-1
cdr3_aa: CASSDTYLRGTEAFF
cdr3_nt: TGTGCCAGCAGCGACACCTACCTCAGGGGCACTGAAGCTTTCTTT

clone_size: -
v_call: TRBV4-3
d_call: TRBD2
j_call: TRBJ2-1
cdr3_aa: CASSQDERGAYNEQFF
cdr3_nt: TGCGCCAGCAGCCAAGATGAGCGGGGAGCCTACAATGAGCAGTTCTTC

clone_size: few
v_call: TRBV20-1
d_call: TRBD1
j_call: TRBJ1-2
cdr3_aa: CSALRGTEGSGYTF
cdr3_nt: TGCAGTGCCCTACGAGGGACAGAGGGGTCTGGCTACACCTTC

clone_size: -
v_call: TRBV7-2
d_call: -
j_call: TRBJ2-7
cdr3_aa: CASSLERKYEQYF
cdr3_nt: TGTGCCAGCAGCTTGGAGCGGAAATACGAGCAGTACTTC

clone_size: few
v_call: TRBV2
d_call: TRBD1
j_call: TRBJ2-5
cdr3_aa: CASSEQGLLETQYF
cdr3_nt: TGTGCCAGCAGCGAACAGGGGCTATTGGAGACCCAGTACTTC

clone_size: -
v_call: TRBV10-3
d_call: TRBD2
j_call: TRBJ2-3
cdr3_aa: CAISDPSRSGGTDTQYF
cdr3_nt: TGTGCCATCAGTGATCCCTCCCGTAGCGGGGGGACAGATACGCAGTATTTT

clone_size: few
v_call: TRBV7-9
d_call: -
j_call: TRBJ2-3
cdr3_aa: CASSHPPVGTSTDTQYF
cdr3_nt: TGTGCCAGCAGCCATCCGCCGGTGGGGACCAGCACAGATACGCAGTATTTT

clone_size: few
v_call: TRBV20-1
d_call: -
j_call: TRBJ2-7
cdr3_aa: CSARLDNYYEQYF
cdr3_nt: TGCAGTGCTAGACTGGACAACTACTACGAGCAGTACTTC

clone_size: -
v_call: TRBV25-1
d_call: -
j_call: TRBJ2-7
cdr3_aa: CASSEDSGVYEQYF
cdr3_nt: TGTGCCAGCAGTGAAGATAGTGGGGTCTACGAGCAGTACTTC

clone_size: few
v_call: TRBV4-3
d_call: -
j_call: TRBJ1-6
cdr3_aa: CASSQDFTNSPLHF
cdr3_nt: TGCGCCAGCAGCCAAGATTTCACGAATTCACCCCTCCACTTT

clone_size: few
v_call: TRBV7-2
d_call: TRBD1
j_call: TRBJ2-5
cdr3_aa: CASSSDRKETQYF
cdr3_nt: TGTGCCAGCAGCTCGGACAGGAAAGAGACCCAGTACTTC

clone_size: -
v_call: TRBV5-1
d_call: TRBD2
j_call: TRBJ2-7
cdr3_aa: CASSFGGAYNEQYF
cdr3_nt: TGCGCCAGCAGCTTCGGGGGGGCTTACAATGAGCAGTACTTC

clone_size: -
v_call: TRBV6-6
d_call: -
j_call: TRBJ1-5
cdr3_aa: CASSEDSSNQPQHF
cdr3_nt: TGTGCCAGCAGTGAGGACAGCAGCAATCAGCCCCAGCATTTT

clone_size: -
v_call: TRBV4-1
d_call: -
j_call: TRBJ2-1
cdr3_aa: CASSQGRGEYNEQFF
cdr3_nt: TGCGCCAGCAGCCAAGGTCGCGGGGAGTACAATGAGCAGTTCTTC

clone_size: -
v_call: TRBV20-1
d_call: -
j_call: TRBJ1-5
cdr3_aa: CSARTRDNHPQHF
cdr3_nt: TGCAGTGCTAGAACCAGGGACAATCATCCCCAGCATTTT

clone_size: many
v_call: TRBV12-3/TRBV12-4
d_call: TRBD2
j_call: TRBJ2-5
cdr3_aa: CASSLGDYSVTQYF
cdr3_nt: TGTGCCAGCAGTTTAGGGGACTACTCGGTGACCCAGTACTTC

clone_size: few
v_call: TRBV27
d_call: TRBD2
j_call: TRBJ2-3
cdr3_aa: CASSPQRGGTDTQYF
cdr3_nt: TGTGCCAGCAGTCCGCAGCGGGGGGGCACAGATACGCAGTATTTT

clone_size: -
v_call: TRBV7-2
d_call: -
j_call: TRBJ2-7
cdr3_aa: CASSLRSSPYEQYF
cdr3_nt: TGTGCCAGCAGCTTAAGGAGCAGTCCCTACGAGCAGTACTTC

clone_size: -
v_call: TRBV5-1
d_call: -
j_call: TRBJ2-2
cdr3_aa: CASSPFDTGELFF
cdr3_nt: TGCGCCAGCAGCCCTTTTGACACCGGGGAGCTGTTTTTT

clone_size: once
v_call: TRBV24-1
d_call: TRBD1
j_call: TRBJ2-5
cdr3_aa: CATSDRDRGHQETQYF
cdr3_nt: TGTGCCACCAGTGACCGGGACAGGGGGCACCAAGAGACCCAGTACTTC

clone_size: -
v_call: TRBV6-2/TRBV6-3
d_call: TRBD1
j_call: TRBJ2-5
cdr3_aa: CASTPYPGQGLYEHYF
cdr3_nt: TGTGCCAGCACTCCTTACCCGGGACAGGGGCTGTACGAGCACTACTTC

clone_size: few
v_call: TRBV7-9
d_call: -
j_call: TRBJ2-5
cdr3_aa: CASSSHPIVVETQYF
cdr3_nt: TGTGCCAGCAGCTCTCACCCCATCGTCGTAGAGACCCAGTACTTC

clone_size: -
v_call: TRBV6-1
d_call: TRBD1
j_call: TRBJ2-5
cdr3_aa: CASNAGGRETQYF
cdr3_nt: TGTGCCAGCAACGCAGGGGGCCGTGAGACCCAGTACTTC

clone_size: -
v_call: TRBV4-3
d_call: -
j_call: TRBJ2-7
cdr3_aa: CASSQDTSYEQYF
cdr3_nt: TGCGCCAGCAGCCAAGATACCTCCTACGAGCAGTACTTC

clone_size: -
v_call: TRBV20-1
d_call: TRBD1
j_call: TRBJ1-6
cdr3_aa: CSAGQYNSPLHF
cdr3_nt: TGCAGTGCGGGACAGTATAATTCACCCCTCCACTTT

clone_size: few
v_call: TRBV11-3
d_call: TRBD2
j_call: TRBJ2-5
cdr3_aa: CASSLPTSLGETQYF
cdr3_nt: TGTGCCAGCAGCTTACCGACTAGCTTGGGAGAGACCCAGTACTTC

clone_size: few
v_call: TRBV9
d_call: -
j_call: TRBJ2-7
cdr3_aa: CASSPAGGGEQYF
cdr3_nt: TGTGCCAGCAGCCCAGCAGGAGGGGGCGAGCAGTACTTC

clone_size: -
v_call: TRBV7-9
d_call: -
j_call: TRBJ1-1
cdr3_aa: CASTNPGPESEAFF
cdr3_nt: TGTGCCAGCACTAACCCCGGGCCAGAGTCTGAAGCTTTCTTT

clone_size: few
v_call: TRBV20-1
d_call: -
j_call: TRBJ2-3
cdr3_aa: CSARRGALTDTQYF
cdr3_nt: TGCAGTGCCCGTCGGGGGGCCCTCACAGATACGCAGTATTTT

clone_size: few
v_call: TRBV5-5
d_call: TRBD1
j_call: TRBJ2-1
cdr3_aa: CASKPRQGFDEQFF
cdr3_nt: TGTGCCAGCAAACCAAGACAGGGGTTCGATGAGCAGTTCTTC

clone_size: -
v_call: TRBV20-1
d_call: -
j_call: TRBJ2-3
cdr3_aa: CTIPRGSTDTQYF
cdr3_nt: TGCACCATTCCACGGGGCAGCACAGATACGCAGTATTTT

clone_size: -
v_call: TRBV4-3
d_call: -
j_call: TRBJ2-7
cdr3_aa: CASGQDVLPSYEQYF
cdr3_nt: TGCGCCAGCGGCCAAGATGTCCTCCCATCATACGAGCAGTACTTC

clone_size: -
v_call: TRBV12-3/TRBV12-4
d_call: -
j_call: TRBJ1-2
cdr3_aa: CASSFGYRGYTF
cdr3_nt: TGTGCCAGCAGTTTTGGGTACCGAGGCTACACCTTC

clone_size: few
v_call: TRBV12-3/TRBV12-4
d_call: -
j_call: TRBJ2-7
cdr3_aa: CASSFRGSAYEQYF
cdr3_nt: TGTGCCAGCAGTTTTAGGGGTTCCGCCTACGAGCAGTACTTC

clone_size: -
v_call: TRBV6-1
d_call: TRBD1
j_call: TRBJ1-6
cdr3_aa: CASRTRRQGGSFSPLHF
cdr3_nt: TGTGCCAGCCGGACCAGGAGACAGGGGGGGTCCTTTTCACCCCTCCACTTT

clone_size: -
v_call: TRBV7-2
d_call: TRBD2
j_call: TRBJ2-5
cdr3_aa: CASSWGGTRETQYF
cdr3_nt: TGTGCCAGCAGCTGGGGGGGGACCCGAGAGACCCAGTACTTC

clone_size: once
v_call: TRBV12-3/TRBV12-4
d_call: -
j_call: TRBJ2-5
cdr3_aa: CASSAMEGGVLYF
cdr3_nt: TGTGCCAGCAGTGCCATGGAGGGCGGCGTCTTGTACTTC

clone_size: -
v_call: TRBV7-2
d_call: TRBD1
j_call: TRBJ2-1
cdr3_aa: CVSSLVPGQANNEQFF
cdr3_nt: TGTGTCAGCAGCTTAGTCCCGGGACAGGCAAACAATGAGCAGTTCTTC

clone_size: few
v_call: TRBV20-1
d_call: TRBD2
j_call: TRBJ2-3
cdr3_aa: CSARDPTSGGKADTQYF
cdr3_nt: TGCAGTGCTAGAGATCCTACTAGCGGGGGGAAGGCAGATACGCAGTATTTT

clone_size: -
v_call: TRBV20-1
d_call: -
j_call: TRBJ2-5
cdr3_aa: CSAESDSLRETQYF
cdr3_nt: TGCAGTGCCGAGAGTGACAGCCTAAGGGAGACCCAGTACTTC

clone_size: -
v_call: TRBV21-1
d_call: -
j_call: TRBJ2-3
cdr3_aa: CASSKSAGGERYAYF
cdr3_nt: TGTGCCAGCAGCAAATCAGCAGGGGGCGAAAGATACGCGTATTTT

clone_size: few
v_call: TRBV12-3/TRBV12-4
d_call: -
j_call: TRBJ2-7
cdr3_aa: CASNTGGKGEQYF
cdr3_nt: TGTGCCAGCAATACTGGGGGTAAAGGCGAGCAGTACTTC

clone_size: few
v_call: TRBV18
d_call: -
j_call: TRBJ2-6
cdr3_aa: CASSPGTIDSGANVLTF
cdr3_nt: TGTGCCAGCTCACCAGGGACAATAGACTCTGGGGCCAACGTCCTGACTTTC